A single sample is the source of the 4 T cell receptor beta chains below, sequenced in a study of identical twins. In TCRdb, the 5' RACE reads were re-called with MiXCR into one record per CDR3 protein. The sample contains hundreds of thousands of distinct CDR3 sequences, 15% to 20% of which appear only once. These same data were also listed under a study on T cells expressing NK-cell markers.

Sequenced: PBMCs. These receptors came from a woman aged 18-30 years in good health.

The CDR3 protein is CASSQETAGGPRAYEQYF. The CDR3 nucleotides read TGTGCCAGCAGCCAAGAAACGGCGGGGGGACCGAGGGCTTACGAGCAGTACTTC. V and J are TRBV3-1 and TRBJ2-7, with 8 bases fitting TRBD2. The CDR3 has 18 residues. Germline trimming cut 0 bases from V and 4 bases from J; bases unmatched to any gene: 14. Germline V gives CDR1 LGHDT, CDR2 YNNKEL (reference sequence).

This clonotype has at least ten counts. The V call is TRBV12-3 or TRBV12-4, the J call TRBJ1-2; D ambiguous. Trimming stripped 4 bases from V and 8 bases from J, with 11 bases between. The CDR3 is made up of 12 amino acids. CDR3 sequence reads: CASSWVQGGYTF. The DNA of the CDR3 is TGTGCCAGCAGTTGGGTCCAAGGAGGCTACACCTTC.

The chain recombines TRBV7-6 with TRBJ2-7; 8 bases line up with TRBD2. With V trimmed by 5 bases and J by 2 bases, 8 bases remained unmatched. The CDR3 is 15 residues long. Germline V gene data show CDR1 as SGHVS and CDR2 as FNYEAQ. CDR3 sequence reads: CASSPLAGMTYEQYF. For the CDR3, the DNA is TGTGCCAGCAGCCCGCTAGCGGGCATGACCTACGAGCAGTACTTC.

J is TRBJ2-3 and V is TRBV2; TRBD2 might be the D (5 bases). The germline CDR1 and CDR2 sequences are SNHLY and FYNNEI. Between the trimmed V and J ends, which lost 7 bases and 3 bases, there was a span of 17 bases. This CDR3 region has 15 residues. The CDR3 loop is CASTPQGSGTDTQYF. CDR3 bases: TGTGCCAGCACCCCGCAAGGGAGTGGAACAGATACGCAGTATTTT.